The text below deals with one T cell receptor beta chain. Antigen unknown. Donors were nominally healthy when sampled, though unrecorded immune exposures were likely. These data belong to a study of cytomegalovirus exposure and HLA in healthy donors. Germline CDR1 is SGDLS and CDR2 is YYNGEE. This CDR3 contains 17 residues. Losses at the gene ends were 0 bases for V and 3 bases for J; bases not matched to a gene: 7. Study-level results: The majority of TCR sequences were rare, yet some public TCRs appeared in many donors.

The primer mix had 60 Vbeta and 13 Jbeta primers. Using immunoSEQ multiplex PCR, the repertoire was profiled, and TCRdb retains in-frame clones only, with some absent. Its listing shows tens of thousands of clones. The sample taken for sequencing was PBMCs. This receptor was obtained from a male donor in good health and CMV-seronegative. V usage is TRBV9 and J usage is TRBJ2-2; TRBD2 matches 8 bases. This chain's CDR3 is CASSVEHAGGYTGELFF. CDR3 bases: TGTGCCAGCAGCGTAGAGCACGCGGGAGGATACACCGGGGAGCTGTTTTTT.